These 18 T cell receptor beta chains came from one sample sequenced in a study of beta chain features in type 1 diabetes. Expressed TCRB transcripts were sequenced because the isolated RNA had all been reverse transcribed beforehand. Here immunoSEQ multiplex PCR was the method, and the copy in TCRdb shows in-frame clones only, minus some. The table includes about 220,000 clones, about a tenth detected once. What was sequenced was central memory CD4+ T cells from blood. The receptors derive from a man between 18 and 29 years old in good health.

V and J are TRBV11-2 and TRBJ2-2; 10 nucleotides line up with TRBD2. The V gene end was trimmed by 1 base and the J gene end by 6 bases; junction bases not matched to a gene: 8. This CDR3 comprises 17 residues. The germline V gene has CDR1 SGHAT and CDR2 FQNNGV. The CDR3 bases are TGTGCCAGCAGCTTAGTTTGGGCTAGCGGGAGCCCCGGGGAGCTGTTTTTT. Residues: CASSLVWASGSPGELFF.

The V gene is TRBV7-6, the J gene TRBJ2-5; D might be TRBD1 (5 bases). This CDR3 contains 17 residues. Per the germline V gene, CDR1 is SGHVS and CDR2 is FNYEAQ. V lost 5 bases, J lost 5 bases, and 24 bases lay in between. The CDR3 protein is CASSPTWGPDVRETQYF. In nucleotides, the CDR3 is TGTGCCAGCAGCCCAACCTGGGGCCCCGACGTTCGGGAGACCCAGTACTTC.

This clone appeared a few times. The J gene is TRBJ2-1, the V gene TRBV20-1; D gene uncertain. Germline loops: CDR1 DFQATT, CDR2 SNEGSKA (reference sequence). V was shortened by 6 bases and J by 5 bases, with 5 bases between the two germline ends. CDR3 length: 10 residues. In DNA, the CDR3 is TGCAGTGCGGAGAACAATGAGCAGTTCTTC. Amino acids: CSAENNEQFF.

This clone was detected a few times. CDR3 coding DNA: TGTGCCAGCAGCTTAGGGGACAGGGCGACCCACGAGCAGTACTTC. It yields the protein CASSLGDRATHEQYF. The rearrangement links TRBV7-2 to TRBJ2-7; 9 bases fit TRBD1. Germline trimming cut 1 base from V and 5 bases from J; bases unmatched to any gene: 6. The germline CDR1 and CDR2 sequences are SGHTA and FQGNSA. CDR3 length: 15 amino acids. Filled out from reference TRBV7-2 and TRBJ2-7, the complete variable domain reads GAGVSQSPSNKVTEKGKDVELRCDPISGHTALYWYRQSLGQGLEFLIYFQGNSAPDKSGLPSDRFSAERTGGSVSTLTIQRTQQEDSAVYLCASSLGDRATHEQYFGPGTRLTVT.

The V call is TRBV7-9, the J call TRBJ2-2; no firm D call. Germline assignment: CDR1 SEHNR and CDR2 FQNEAQ (reference sequence). V was cut by 4 bases and J by 7 bases, with 13 bases left in between. The CDR3 is 14 amino acids. The CDR3 here is CASSSRTEDGELFF. DNA for the CDR3: TGTGCCAGCAGCTCCCGGACCGAGGACGGGGAGCTGTTTTTT.

This clone was seen a few times. This chain links TRBV7-2 with TRBJ2-3, with a possible D match to TRBD1 (6 bases). The CDR3 has 13 amino acids. Trimming shortened V by 5 bases and J by 4 bases, and 10 bases separated the two germline ends. The germline gives CDR1 SGHTA, CDR2 FQGNSA. The CDR3 here is CASSGGRADTQYF. Written as DNA, the CDR3 is TGTGCCAGCAGCGGGGGCAGGGCAGATACGCAGTATTTT. Complete variable domain (other parts from reference TRBV7-2 and TRBJ2-3): GAGVSQSPSNKVTEKGKDVELRCDPISGHTALYWYRQSLGQGLEFLIYFQGNSAPDKSGLPSDRFSAERTGGSVSTLTIQRTQQEDSAVYLCASSGGRADTQYFGPGTRLTVL.

This clone was recorded a few times. The CDR3 loop reads CASTSGAYNEQFF. The CDR3 coding sequence is TGTGCCAGCACCAGCGGGGCCTACAATGAGCAGTTCTTC. The V and J genes are TRBV28 and TRBJ2-1; 7 bases agree with TRBD2. This CDR3 contains 13 residues. Germline V gene data show CDR1 as MDHEN and CDR2 as SYDVKM. Germline trimming cut 7 bases from V and 2 bases from J; bases unmatched to any gene: 2.

CDR3 region: CASSPPMGAYNEQFF. DNA for the CDR3: TGTGCCAGCAGCCCCCCGATGGGGGCATACAATGAGCAGTTCTTC. This chain links TRBV5-4 with TRBJ2-1, with D maybe TRBD1 (6 bases). The germline V and J ends were trimmed by 4 bases and 4 bases, with 15 bases remaining between them. CDR3 length: 15 residues. The germline CDR1 and CDR2 sequences are SGHNT and YYREEE (reference sequence).

This clone was seen a handful of times. V and J are TRBV5-1 and TRBJ2-7; 10 bases align to TRBD2. J was trimmed by 1 base and V by 0 bases; bases with no gene match: 10. The CDR3 has 18 amino acids. Per the germline V gene, CDR1 is SGHRS and CDR2 is YFSETQ. The CDR3 DNA follows: TGCGCCAGCAGCTTGGCAGCTAGCGGGAGCAGTTTGTCCTACGAGCAGTACTTC. This encodes CASSLAASGSSLSYEQYF.

This clone has only a few counts. The rearrangement links TRBV9 to TRBJ2-7, with TRBD1 matching 7 bases. Trimming took 9 bases from V and 6 from J; bases not matched to a gene: 12. The CDR3 consists of 13 residues. Germline assignment: CDR1 SGDLS and CDR2 YYNGEE. The CDR3, as DNA: TGTGCCAACTCATCCGAAGGGGGCCGCGAGCAGTACTTC. It codes for CANSSEGGREQYF.

This clone has only a few counts. J is TRBJ2-5 and V is TRBV5-1, with D perhaps TRBD2 (6 bases). The V end was cut by 6 bases, the J end by 4 bases, with 19 bases between. The CDR3 length is 15 residues. Germline CDR1 and CDR2: SGHRS and YFSETQ. The CDR3 loop is CASTRPAAGGETQYF. CDR3 coding DNA: TGCGCCAGCACCCGCCCCGCAGCGGGTGGAGAGACCCAGTACTTC.

The rearrangement links TRBV7-2 to TRBJ2-3, with D unresolved. Germline V lookup: CDR1 SGHTA, CDR2 FQGNSA. Trimming took 5 bases from V and 6 from J, leaving 21 bases between them. The CDR3 is made up of 16 amino acids. Here the CDR3 DNA reads TGTGCCAGCAGCCTAGTTTCGACCTCTCTATCCGATACGCAGTATTTT. Translating it yields CASSLVSTSLSDTQYF.

The table lists this clone with many counts. The chain joins TRBV7-2 to TRBJ2-7, with a tentative D call TRBD2 (5 bases). This CDR3 spans 12 amino acids. Germline V gene sequence: CDR1 SGHTA, CDR2 FQGNSA. V was clipped by 2 bases and J by 6 bases, with 8 bases between them. This chain's CDR3 is CASSLRGSEQYF. Written as DNA, the CDR3 is TGTGCCAGCAGCTTACGAGGGAGCGAGCAGTACTTC. Together with reference TRBV7-2 and TRBJ2-7, the CDR3 gives the full variable domain: GAGVSQSPSNKVTEKGKDVELRCDPISGHTALYWYRQSLGQGLEFLIYFQGNSAPDKSGLPSDRFSAERTGGSVSTLTIQRTQQEDSAVYLCASSLRGSEQYFGPGTRLTVT.

The rearrangement links TRBV4-1 to TRBJ2-7, with 8 bases fitting TRBD1. CDR3 length equals 15 residues. Per the germline V gene, CDR1 is MGHRA and CDR2 is YSYEKL. Unmatched junction bases numbered 7, after V lost 4 bases and J lost 2 bases. CDR3 nucleotides: TGCGCCAGCAGCCTTGGACAGGGAGGTACCTACGAGCAGTACTTC. This encodes CASSLGQGGTYEQYF.

This clone was picked up a small number of times. The CDR3 is CASLPRQGAGETQYF. CDR3 nucleotide sequence: TGTGCCAGCCTCCCCCGACAGGGGGCTGGGGAGACCCAGTACTTC. The genes are TRBV7-2 and TRBJ2-5, with 10 bases fitting TRBD1. The length of the CDR3 is 15 residues. The V gene's germline CDR1 is SGHTA and CDR2 FQGNSA. After removal of 8 bases from V and 5 bases from J, the junction contained 11 bases not matched to a gene.

The chain has TRBV28 and TRBJ2-7, with D perhaps matching TRBD2 (6 bases). The CDR3 has 15 amino acids. CDR1 is MDHEN and CDR2 is SYDVKM in the germline V gene. Trimming pared 5 bases from V and 0 bases from J, leaving 14 bases between. CDR3 in DNA: TGTGCCAGCAGTGCTGATGGGACTGGCTCCTACGAGCAGTACTTC. Encoded protein: CASSADGTGSYEQYF.

The chain recombines TRBV6-5 with TRBJ1-4; D gene ambiguous. The CDR3 spans 13 residues. The germline V gene encodes CDR1 MNHEY and CDR2 SVGAGI. Trimming pared 4 bases from V and 4 bases from J, leaving 7 bases between. CDR3 protein: CASSLQLNEKLFF. Here the CDR3 DNA reads TGTGCCAGCAGTTTGCAGCTTAATGAAAAACTGTTTTTT.

The CDR3: CAWSRLAGVAETQYF. CDR3 DNA sequence: TGTGCCTGGAGTAGGCTAGCGGGAGTAGCAGAGACCCAGTACTTC. The rearrangement joins TRBV30 to TRBJ2-5; 10 bases are a match to TRBD2. The V segment lost 2 bases and the J segment 4 bases; nucleotides outside the gene matches: 7. The CDR3 contains 15 residues. Germline V gene data show CDR1 as GTSNPN and CDR2 as SVGIG (reference sequence).